This entry features one T cell receptor beta chain sequence. Its antigen is undetermined. The record originates from a study of T cell repertoires in cytomegalovirus infection. Overall study context: Indications of both CMV infection and matching HLA type were provided by public TCR beta signatures. Points from the study as a whole: The study identified carriers of CMV plus the relevant HLA from cumulative public TCR beta family frequency.

TCRdb reprocessed the reads with MiXCR, giving one entry per CDR3 protein. The sample holds 750,000 to 950,000 distinct CDR3 sequences, almost 30% seen once. V dropped 1 base and J dropped 3 bases, with 13 bases sitting between them. The germline gives CDR1 SNHLY, CDR2 FYNNEI. CDR3 size: 15 residues. This clonotype was sampled from a human donor in good health (CMV status not recorded). Some clones in this sample may be carry-over from other donors' samples. The sample consisted of cultured CD8+ T cells from PBMCs, taken from culture after CMV antigen stimulation. This sequence joins TRBV2 and TRBJ2-7; tentatively, D is TRBD1 (6 bases). In DNA form, the CDR3 reads TGTGCCAGCAGTGAAGGGGGGCCAGAAAACTACGAGCAGTACTTC. It is translated as CASSEGGPENYEQYF.